This T cell receptor (beta chain) was identified in a study of cytomegalovirus exposure and HLA in healthy donors. Study-wide results and caveats: A later analysis reported that several of the most significant clusters appeared to be linked to common viral pathogens, among them Epstein-Barr virus.

Trimming pared 1 base from V and 4 bases from J, leaving 4 bases between. Germline CDR1 and CDR2: LNHDA and SQIVND (reference sequence). The CDR3 has 12 residues. A multiplex PCR was run with 60 Vbeta primers and 13 Jbeta primers. Produced via immunoSEQ multiplex PCR; TCRdb's table is partial and in-frame only. Of approximately 150,000 clones detected, around 64% appear once; the ten largest clones hold about 2.7%. Comments on this clone: Its antigen is currently unknown.

The TCR sequence derives from a woman aged 25-40 years in good health and CMV-seronegative. The sample consisted of PBMCs. The chain uses TRBV19 and TRBJ1-1; D unresolved. The CDR3 loop is CASSIGATEAFF. CDR3 DNA: TGTGCCAGTAGTATAGGAGCCACTGAAGCTTTCTTT.